These T cell receptor beta chains were read from a single sample in a study of T-cell memory formation after mild COVID-19. TCRdb re-called the 5' RACE reads through MiXCR, storing one row per CDR3 protein. The sample comprises approximately 250,000 distinct CDR3 sequences, 16% of which are singletons, and 20% to 25% rests with the top ten. The sequencing sample was made of PBMCs or a T cell subset sorted from them (not recorded which). The receptors derive from a man aged 18 to 35 who had mild COVID-19 (a few samples of this study predate the infection). Cell type and time point are not known. CDR3s leave out the opening cysteine and the closing phenylalanine or tryptophan. Fields, in order: D gene, V gene, J gene, CDR3 protein. D genes are given only for firm matches.

D: TRBD2
V: TRBV5-1
J: TRBJ2-1
CDR3: ASSLTSGEQF

D: TRBD2
V: TRBV2
J: TRBJ2-3
CDR3: ASIPGGPDTQY

D: TRBD2
V: TRBV5-1
J: TRBJ2-3
CDR3: ASSLSGGPADTQY

D: .
V: TRBV12-3/TRBV12-4
J: TRBJ1-2
CDR3: ASRTANGYT

D: .
V: TRBV7-2
J: TRBJ1-2
CDR3: ASSLNRLYGYT

D: .
V: TRBV12-3/TRBV12-4
J: TRBJ2-7
CDR3: ASKILGLPEQY

D: .
V: TRBV7-3
J: TRBJ2-2
CDR3: ASSLNPRTPTGELF

D: TRBD1
V: TRBV10-3
J: TRBJ2-3
CDR3: ARSTGDSDTQY

D: .
V: TRBV12-3/TRBV12-4
J: TRBJ2-1
CDR3: ASSFGQEGEQF

D: .
V: TRBV24-1
J: TRBJ2-2
CDR3: ATSDSGQTTGELF

D: TRBD1
V: TRBV20-1
J: TRBJ1-1
CDR3: SARDYEQGANTEAF

D: TRBD2
V: TRBV29-1
J: TRBJ2-3
CDR3: SVHGGVTDTQY

D: .
V: TRBV5-6
J: TRBJ2-7
CDR3: ASSPDRTYEQY

D: .
V: TRBV20-1
J: TRBJ2-5
CDR3: SARGSWGGGRETQY

D: TRBD1
V: TRBV20-1
J: TRBJ2-5
CDR3: SAPGGWETQY

D: .
V: TRBV5-1
J: TRBJ2-3
CDR3: ASSWGLGALRDTQY

D: .
V: TRBV10-3
J: TRBJ1-2
CDR3: AISEGWGSYGYT

D: TRBD1
V: TRBV7-2
J: TRBJ1-1
CDR3: ASSLRTGANTEAF

D: TRBD1
V: TRBV7-2
J: TRBJ1-6
CDR3: ASSFSPGQGAWNSPLH

D: .
V: TRBV9
J: TRBJ2-5
CDR3: ASSVAASAGGETQY

D: TRBD2
V: TRBV9
J: TRBJ2-5
CDR3: ASSVDGAGGPY

D: .
V: TRBV29-1
J: TRBJ2-5
CDR3: SVQGIEETQY

D: TRBD1
V: TRBV7-9
J: TRBJ1-4
CDR3: ASREYRGQVEKLF

D: TRBD1
V: TRBV12-3/TRBV12-4
J: TRBJ1-2
CDR3: ASSKVDRGRYGYT

D: .
V: TRBV7-6
J: TRBJ1-2
CDR3: ASSSQSGTAHGYT

D: TRBD1
V: TRBV6-5
J: TRBJ2-1
CDR3: ASSGTGSYNEQF